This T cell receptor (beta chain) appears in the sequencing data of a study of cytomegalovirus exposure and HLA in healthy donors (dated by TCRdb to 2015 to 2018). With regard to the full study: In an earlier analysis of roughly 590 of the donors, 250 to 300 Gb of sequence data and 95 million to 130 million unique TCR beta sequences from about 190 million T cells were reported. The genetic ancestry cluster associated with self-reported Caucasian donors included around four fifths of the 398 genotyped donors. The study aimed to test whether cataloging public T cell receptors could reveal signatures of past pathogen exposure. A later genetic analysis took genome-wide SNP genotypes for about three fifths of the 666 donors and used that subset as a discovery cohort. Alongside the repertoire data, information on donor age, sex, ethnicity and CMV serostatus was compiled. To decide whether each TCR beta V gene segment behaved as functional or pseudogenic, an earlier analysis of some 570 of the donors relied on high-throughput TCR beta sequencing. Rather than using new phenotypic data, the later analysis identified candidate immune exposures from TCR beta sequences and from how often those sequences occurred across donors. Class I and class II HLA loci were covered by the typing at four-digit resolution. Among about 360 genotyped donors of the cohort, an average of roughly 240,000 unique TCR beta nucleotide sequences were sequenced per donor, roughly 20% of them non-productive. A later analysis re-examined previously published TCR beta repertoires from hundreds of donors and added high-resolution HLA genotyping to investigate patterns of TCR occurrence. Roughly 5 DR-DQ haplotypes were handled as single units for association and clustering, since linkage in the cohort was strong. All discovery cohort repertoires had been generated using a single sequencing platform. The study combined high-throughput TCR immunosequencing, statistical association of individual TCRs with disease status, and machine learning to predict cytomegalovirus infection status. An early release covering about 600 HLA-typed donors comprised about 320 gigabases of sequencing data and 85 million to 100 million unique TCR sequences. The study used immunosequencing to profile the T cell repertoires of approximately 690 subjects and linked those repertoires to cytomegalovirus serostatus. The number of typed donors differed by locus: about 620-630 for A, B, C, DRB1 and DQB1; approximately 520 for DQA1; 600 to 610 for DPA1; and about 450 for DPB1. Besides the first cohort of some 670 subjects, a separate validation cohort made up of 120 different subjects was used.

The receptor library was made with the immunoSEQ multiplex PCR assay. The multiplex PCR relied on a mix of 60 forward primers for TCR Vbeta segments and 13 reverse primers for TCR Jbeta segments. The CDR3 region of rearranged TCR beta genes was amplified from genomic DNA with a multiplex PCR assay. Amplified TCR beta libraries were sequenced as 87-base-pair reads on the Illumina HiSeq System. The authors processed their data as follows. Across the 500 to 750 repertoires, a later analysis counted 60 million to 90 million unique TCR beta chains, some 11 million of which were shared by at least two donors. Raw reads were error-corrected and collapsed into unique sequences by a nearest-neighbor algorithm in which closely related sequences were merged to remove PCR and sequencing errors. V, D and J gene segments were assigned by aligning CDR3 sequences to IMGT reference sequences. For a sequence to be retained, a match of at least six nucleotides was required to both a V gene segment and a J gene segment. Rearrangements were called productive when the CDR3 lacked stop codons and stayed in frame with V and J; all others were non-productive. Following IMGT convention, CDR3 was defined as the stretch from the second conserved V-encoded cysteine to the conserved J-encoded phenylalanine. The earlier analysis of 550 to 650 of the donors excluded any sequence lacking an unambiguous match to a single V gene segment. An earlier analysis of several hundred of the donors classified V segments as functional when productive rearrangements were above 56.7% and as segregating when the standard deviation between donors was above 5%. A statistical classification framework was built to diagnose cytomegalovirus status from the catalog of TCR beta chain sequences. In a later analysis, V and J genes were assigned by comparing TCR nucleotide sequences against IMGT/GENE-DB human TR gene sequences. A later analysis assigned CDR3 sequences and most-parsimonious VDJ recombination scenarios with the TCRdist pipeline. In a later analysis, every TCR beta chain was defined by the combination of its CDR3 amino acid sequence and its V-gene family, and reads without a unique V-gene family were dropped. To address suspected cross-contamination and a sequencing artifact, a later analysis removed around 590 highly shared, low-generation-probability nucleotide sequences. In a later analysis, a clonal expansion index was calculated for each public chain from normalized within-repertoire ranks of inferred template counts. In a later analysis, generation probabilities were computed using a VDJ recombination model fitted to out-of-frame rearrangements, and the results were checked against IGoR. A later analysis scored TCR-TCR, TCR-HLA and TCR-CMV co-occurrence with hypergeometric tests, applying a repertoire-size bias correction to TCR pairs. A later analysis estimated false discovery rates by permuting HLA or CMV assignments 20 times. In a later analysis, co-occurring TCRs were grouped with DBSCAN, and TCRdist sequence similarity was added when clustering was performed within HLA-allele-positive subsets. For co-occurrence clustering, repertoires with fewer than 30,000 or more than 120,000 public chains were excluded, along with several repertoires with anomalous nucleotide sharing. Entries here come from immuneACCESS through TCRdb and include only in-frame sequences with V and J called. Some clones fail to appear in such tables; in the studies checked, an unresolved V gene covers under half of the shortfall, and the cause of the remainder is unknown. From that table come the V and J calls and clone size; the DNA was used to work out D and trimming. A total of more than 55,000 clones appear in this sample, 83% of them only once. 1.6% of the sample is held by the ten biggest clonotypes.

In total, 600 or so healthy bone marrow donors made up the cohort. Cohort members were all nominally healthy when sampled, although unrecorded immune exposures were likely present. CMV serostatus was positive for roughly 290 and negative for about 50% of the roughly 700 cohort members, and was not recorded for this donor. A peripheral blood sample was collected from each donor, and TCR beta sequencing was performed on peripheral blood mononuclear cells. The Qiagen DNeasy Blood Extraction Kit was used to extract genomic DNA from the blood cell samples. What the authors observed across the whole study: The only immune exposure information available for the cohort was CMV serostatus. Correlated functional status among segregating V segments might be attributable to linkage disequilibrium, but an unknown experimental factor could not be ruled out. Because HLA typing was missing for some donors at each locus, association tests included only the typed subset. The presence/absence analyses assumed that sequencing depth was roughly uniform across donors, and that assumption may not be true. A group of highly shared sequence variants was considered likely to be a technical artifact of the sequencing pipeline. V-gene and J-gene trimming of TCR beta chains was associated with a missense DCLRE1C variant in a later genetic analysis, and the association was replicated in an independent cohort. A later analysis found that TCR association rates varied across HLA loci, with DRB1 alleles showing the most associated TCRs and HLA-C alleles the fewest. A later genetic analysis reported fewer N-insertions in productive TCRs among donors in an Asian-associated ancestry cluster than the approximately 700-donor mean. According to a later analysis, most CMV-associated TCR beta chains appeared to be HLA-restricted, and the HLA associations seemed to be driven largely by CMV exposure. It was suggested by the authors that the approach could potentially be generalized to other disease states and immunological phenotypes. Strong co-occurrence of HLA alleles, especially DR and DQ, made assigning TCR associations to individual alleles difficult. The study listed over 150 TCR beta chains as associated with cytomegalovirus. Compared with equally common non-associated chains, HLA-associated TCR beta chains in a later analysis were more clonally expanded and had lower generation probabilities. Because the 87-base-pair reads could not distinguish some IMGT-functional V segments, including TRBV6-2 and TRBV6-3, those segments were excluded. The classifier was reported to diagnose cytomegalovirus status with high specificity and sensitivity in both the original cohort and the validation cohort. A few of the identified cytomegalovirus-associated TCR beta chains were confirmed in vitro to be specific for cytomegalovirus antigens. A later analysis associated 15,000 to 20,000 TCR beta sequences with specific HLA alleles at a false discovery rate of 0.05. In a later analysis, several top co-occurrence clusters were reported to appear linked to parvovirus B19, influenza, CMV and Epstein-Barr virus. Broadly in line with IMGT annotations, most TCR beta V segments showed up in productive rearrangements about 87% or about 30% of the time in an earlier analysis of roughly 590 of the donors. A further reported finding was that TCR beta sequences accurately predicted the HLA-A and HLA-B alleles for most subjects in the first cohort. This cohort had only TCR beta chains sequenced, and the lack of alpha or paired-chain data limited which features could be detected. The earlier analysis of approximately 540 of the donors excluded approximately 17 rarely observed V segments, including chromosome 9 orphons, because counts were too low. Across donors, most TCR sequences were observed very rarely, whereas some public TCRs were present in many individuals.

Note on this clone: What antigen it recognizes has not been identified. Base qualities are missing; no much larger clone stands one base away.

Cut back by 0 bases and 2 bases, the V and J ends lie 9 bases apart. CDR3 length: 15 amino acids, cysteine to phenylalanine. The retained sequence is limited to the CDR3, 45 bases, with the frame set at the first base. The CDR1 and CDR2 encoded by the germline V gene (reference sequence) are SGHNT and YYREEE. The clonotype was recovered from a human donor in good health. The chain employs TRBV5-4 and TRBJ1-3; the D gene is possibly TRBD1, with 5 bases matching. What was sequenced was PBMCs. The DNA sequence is TGTGCCAGCAGCTTGGGTACAGGAGCTGGAAACACCATATATTTT. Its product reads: CASSLGTGAGNTIYF.